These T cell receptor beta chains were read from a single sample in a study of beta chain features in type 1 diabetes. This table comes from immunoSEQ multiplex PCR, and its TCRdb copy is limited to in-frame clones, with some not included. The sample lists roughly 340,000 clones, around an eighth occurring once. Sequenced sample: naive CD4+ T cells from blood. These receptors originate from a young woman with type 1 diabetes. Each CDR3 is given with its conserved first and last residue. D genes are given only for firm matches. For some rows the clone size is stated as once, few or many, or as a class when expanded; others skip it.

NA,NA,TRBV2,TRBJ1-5,TGTGCCAGCAGCCTCAGCAATCAGCCCCAGCATTTT,CASSLSNQPQHF
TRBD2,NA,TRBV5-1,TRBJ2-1,TGCGCCAGCAGCCCCCGGCCGAGTAGCGGGAGGGCCCATGAGCAGTTCTTC,CASSPRPSSGRAHEQFF
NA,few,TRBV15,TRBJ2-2,TGTGCCACCAGCCCTTCTGGACAGTACTTCACCGGGGAGCTGTTTTTT,CATSPSGQYFTGELFF
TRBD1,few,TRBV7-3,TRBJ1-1,TGTGCCAGCAGCAAACCAGGGGGCACTGAAGCTTTCTTT,CASSKPGGTEAFF
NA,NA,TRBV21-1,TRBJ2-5,TGTGCCAGCGCTCGACTAGCGGATTTCCAAGAGACCCAGTACTTC,CASARLADFQETQYF
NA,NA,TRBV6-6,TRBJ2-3,TGTGCCAGCAGTTCTAGCCGCAGCACAGATACGCAGTATTTT,CASSSSRSTDTQYF
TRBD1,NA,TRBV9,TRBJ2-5,TGTGCCAGCAGCCGGGACAGCCTACAAGAGACCCAGTACTTC,CASSRDSLQETQYF
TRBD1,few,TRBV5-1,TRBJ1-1,TGCGCCAGCAGCTCCGGGACAGCGAACACTGAAGCTTTCTTT,CASSSGTANTEAFF
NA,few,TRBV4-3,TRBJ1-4,TGCGCCAGCAGCCAAGATCAGCGGGGGTTGCTGTTTTTT,CASSQDQRGLLFF
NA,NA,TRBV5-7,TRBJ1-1,TGTGCCAGCAGCCTACTTCACGGCTTGGGGCCAGTCACTGAAGCTTTCTTT,CASSLLHGLGPVTEAFF
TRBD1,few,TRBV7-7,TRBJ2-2,TGTGCCAGCGGGACAGGGAGCACCGGGGAGCTGTTTTTT,CASGTGSTGELFF
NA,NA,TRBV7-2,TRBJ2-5,TGTGCCAGCAGCCTGGGGGCGGGGGTGGAGACCCAGTACTTC,CASSLGAGVETQYF
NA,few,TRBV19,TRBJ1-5,TGTGCCAGTAGTATTTCTCCGGAGAGCAATCAGCCCCAGCATTTT,CASSISPESNQPQHF
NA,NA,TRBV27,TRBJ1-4,TGTGCCAGCAGTTCATATCCGACAGTCAGAACTGAAAAACTGTTTTTT,CASSSYPTVRTEKLFF
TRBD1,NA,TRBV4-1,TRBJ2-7,TGCGCCAGCAGCCCAAGAATACAGGGGTACGAGCAGTACTTC,CASSPRIQGYEQYF
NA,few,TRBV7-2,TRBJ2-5,TGTGCCAGCAGTACGACTAGACCCGAGACCCAGTACTTC,CASSTTRPETQYF
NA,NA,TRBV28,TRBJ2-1,TGTGCCAGCAGTTTATCGTCCCTAGCGACCGCCAGCGATGAGCAGTTCTTC,CASSLSSLATASDEQFF
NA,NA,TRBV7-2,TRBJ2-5,TGTGCCAGCAGCTCGGGGAGTCGGGAGACCCAGTACTTC,CASSSGSRETQYF
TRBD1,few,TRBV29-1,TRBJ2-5,TGCAGCGCCGGACAGGTGGAAGAGACCCAGTACTTC,CSAGQVEETQYF
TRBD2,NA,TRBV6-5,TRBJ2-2,TGTGCCAGCAACAGGGCGGGGGGGAAAACCGGGGAGCTGTTTTTT,CASNRAGGKTGELFF
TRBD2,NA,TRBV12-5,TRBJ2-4,TGTGCTAGTGGTGTCGGGGGGAACATTCAGTACTTC,CASGVGGNIQYF
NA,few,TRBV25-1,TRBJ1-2,TGTGCCAGCAGTCGAGGTGCAGGGTACGGCTACACCTTC,CASSRGAGYGYTF
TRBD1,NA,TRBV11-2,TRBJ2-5,TGTGCCAGCAGGGGACAGCAAGAGACCCAGTACTTC,CASRGQQETQYF
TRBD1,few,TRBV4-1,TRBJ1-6,TGCGCCAGCTGGGCCGGGACAGGGGATAATTCACCCCTCCACTTT,CASWAGTGDNSPLHF
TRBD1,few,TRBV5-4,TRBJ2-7,TGTGCCAGCAGCCGTCGACAGGGACAGGGCGAGCAGTACTTC,CASSRRQGQGEQYF
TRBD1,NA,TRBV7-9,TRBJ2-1,TGTGCCAGCAGCTTAGGGACAGGGGTGTCTGGAGAGCAGTTCTTC,CASSLGTGVSGEQFF
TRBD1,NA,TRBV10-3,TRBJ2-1,TGTGCCATCAACGGACAGGGGCGTATGAATGAGCAGTTCTTC,CAINGQGRMNEQFF
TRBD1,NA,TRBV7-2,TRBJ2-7,TGTGCCAGCAGCCTCAGACAGGGACCCTACGAGCAGTACTTC,CASSLRQGPYEQYF
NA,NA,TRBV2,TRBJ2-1,TGTGCCAGCAGTCCAGGGCTAGGTGAGCAGTTCTTC,CASSPGLGEQFF
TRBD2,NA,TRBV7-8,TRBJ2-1,TGTGCCAGCAGCCTAGCGGGAGGGCCTATTGGGAATGAGCAGTTCTTC,CASSLAGGPIGNEQFF
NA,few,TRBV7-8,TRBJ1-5,TGTGCCAGCAGCTTAGGCAGGGCTGGAAATCAGCCCCAGCATTTT,CASSLGRAGNQPQHF
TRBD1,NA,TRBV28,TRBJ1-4,TGTGCCACTACCGGGACAGTTAATGAAAAACTGTTTTTT,CATTGTVNEKLFF
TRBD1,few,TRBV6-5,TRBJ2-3,TGTGCCAGCAGTCACAGGGGAGATACGCAGTATTTT,CASSHRGDTQYF
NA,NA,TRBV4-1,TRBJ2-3,TGCGCCAGCAGCCAAGATCTCGCGGATACGCAGTATTTT,CASSQDLADTQYF
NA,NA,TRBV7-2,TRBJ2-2,TGTGCCAGCAGCTTATCCCAAAACACCGGGGAGCTGTTTTTT,CASSLSQNTGELFF
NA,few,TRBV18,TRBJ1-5,TGTGCCAGCTCAGGAGACAGCCCGGTTGAGCCCCAGCATTTT,CASSGDSPVEPQHF
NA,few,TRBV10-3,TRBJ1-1,TGTGCCATCCGCTGGCAGGGTGAAGCTTTCTTT,CAIRWQGEAFF
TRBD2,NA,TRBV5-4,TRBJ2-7,TGTGCCAGCAGCTTAGTAGCGGGGTCCTACGAGCAGTACTTC,CASSLVAGSYEQYF
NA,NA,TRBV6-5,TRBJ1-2,TGTGCCAGCAGTTACTTGGGGGGGTCCGCGGGCTACACCTTC,CASSYLGGSAGYTF
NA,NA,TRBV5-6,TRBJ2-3,TGTGCCAGCAGCTCCCTAGCTGGAAGCACAGATACGCAGTATTTT,CASSSLAGSTDTQYF
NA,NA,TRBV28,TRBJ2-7,TGTGCCAGCAGTTTACTTCGTTACGAGCAGTACTTC,CASSLLRYEQYF
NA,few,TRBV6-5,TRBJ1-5,TGTGCCAGCAGTTACTCGTTGGTCAGTCAGCCCCAGCATTTT,CASSYSLVSQPQHF
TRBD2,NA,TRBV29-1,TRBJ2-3,TGCAGCGTTGAAGGGGTAGCGGGAGGGGCAGATACGCAGTATTTT,CSVEGVAGGADTQYF
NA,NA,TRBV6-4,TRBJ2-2,TGTGCCAGCAGACCATCAGGCGGGGAGCTGTTTTTT,CASRPSGGELFF
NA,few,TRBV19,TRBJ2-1,TGTGCCAGTAGTTTTACCACGAGCTCCTACAATGAGCAGTTCTTC,CASSFTTSSYNEQFF
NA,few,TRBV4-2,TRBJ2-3,TGTGCCAGCAGCCAAGCGGGAGTTAGCACAGATACGCAGTATTTT,CASSQAGVSTDTQYF
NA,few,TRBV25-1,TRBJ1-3,TGTGCCAGCAGGACACAGGGAAACACCATATATTTT,CASRTQGNTIYF
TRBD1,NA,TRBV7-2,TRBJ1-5,TGTGCCAGCAGCTTACACGGACAGGTTCCGGCATCCCAGCATTTT,CASSLHGQVPASQHF
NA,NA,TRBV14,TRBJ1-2,TGTGCCAGCAGCCAAACAGGGTGGAGCTATGGCTACACCTTC,CASSQTGWSYGYTF
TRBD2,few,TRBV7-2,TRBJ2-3,TGTGCCAGCAGCTTAGGGACTAGCGGTACGCATACGCAGTATTTT,CASSLGTSGTHTQYF
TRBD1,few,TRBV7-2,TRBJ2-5,TGTGCCAGCAGAAGACCCGGGACAGGAGAGACCCAGTACTTC,CASRRPGTGETQYF
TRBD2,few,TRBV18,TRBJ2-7,TGTGCCAGCTCACCACCGTCTAGCGGATCCTACGAGCAGTACTTC,CASSPPSSGSYEQYF
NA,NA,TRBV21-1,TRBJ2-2,TGTGCCAGGTCAAGGGGGTCTGCCGGGGAGCTGTTTTTT,CARSRGSAGELFF
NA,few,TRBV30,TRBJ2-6,TGTGCCTGGGAGAGAGGTGGGGCCAACGTCCTGACTTTC,CAWERGGANVLTF